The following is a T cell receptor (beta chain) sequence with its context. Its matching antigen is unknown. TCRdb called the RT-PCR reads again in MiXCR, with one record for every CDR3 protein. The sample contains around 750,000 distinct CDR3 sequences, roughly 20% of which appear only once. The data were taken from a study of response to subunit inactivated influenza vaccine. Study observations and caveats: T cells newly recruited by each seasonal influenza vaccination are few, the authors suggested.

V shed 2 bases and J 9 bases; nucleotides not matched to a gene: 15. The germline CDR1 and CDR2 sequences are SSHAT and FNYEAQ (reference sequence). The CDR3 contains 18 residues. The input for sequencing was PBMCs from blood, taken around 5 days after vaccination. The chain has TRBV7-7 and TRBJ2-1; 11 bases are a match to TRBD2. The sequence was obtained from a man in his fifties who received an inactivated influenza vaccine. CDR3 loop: CASSLSPPTSGKDGEQFF. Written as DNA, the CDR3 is TGTGCCAGCAGCTTATCACCCCCGACTAGCGGGAAAGATGGTGAGCAGTTCTTC.